This TCR beta chain was observed in a study of T cells in Graves' hyperthyroidism and ophthalmopathy. Study results and caveats: Model output signaled ophthalmopathy a median 6.5 months ahead of onset. Blood also showed most of the thyroid clonotypes that were expanded above 0.001.

The CDR3 length is 13 residues. The germline CDR1 and CDR2 sequences are SNHLY and FYNNEI. V was pared by 6 bases and J by 5 bases, with 13 bases between. Hyperthyroidism in the patients, aged 18 to 65, was newly diagnosed and under 2 months in duration. Clinical symptoms, serum thyroxine, TRAb, thyroid ultrasound and orbital computed tomography informed diagnoses. This clonotype was seen a single time. The antigen is undetermined. RNA transcripts provided the source from which TCR beta CDR3 regions were amplified. HTBI primers were employed in a first-round RT-PCR of the TCR CDR3. TCRdb ran MiXCR on the multiplex PCR reads and lists one entry per CDR3 protein. The sample holds approximately 590,000 distinct CDR3 sequences, around a sixth seen once.

The genes are TRBV2 and TRBJ1-1, with D unresolved. The sequenced sample was blood. This sequence originates from a woman aged 25 to 39 with Graves' hyperthyroidism. The CDR3 spells CASSLRVQTEAFF. The CDR3 DNA follows: TGTGCCAGCAGCTTGCGGGTTCAGACTGAAGCTTTCTTT.